Below, 11 T cell receptor beta chains from the same sample are listed, as sequenced in a study of blood T cell repertoires in COVID-19. Assay used: immunoSEQ multiplex PCR; TCRdb lists only in-frame clones, some missing. The sample contains approximately 90,000 clones, just over 90% of which appear only once. Sequencing input: peripheral blood. The receptors come from a man in his sixties with acute or convalescent COVID-19.

J is TRBJ2-5 and V is TRBV5-4; 8 nucleotides align to TRBD1. V lost 2 bases and J lost 0; bases outside the gene matches: 3. The CDR3 has 15 amino acids. Germline CDR1 reads SGHNT; CDR2 reads YYREEE (reference sequence). CDR3 loop: CASSFGQGYQETQYF. The DNA for the CDR3 is TGTGCCAGCAGCTTTGGACAGGGCTACCAAGAGACCCAGTACTTC.

The chain joins TRBV10-3 to TRBJ1-2, with 11 bases matching TRBD1. Per germline, CDR1 ENHRY and CDR2 SYGVKD. The CDR3 is 19 amino acids. J was trimmed by 4 bases and V by 7 bases; bases with no gene match: 20. Here the CDR3 reads CAITGELGQGGSRGYGYTF. The CDR3 nucleotides read TGTGCCATCACAGGCGAACTGGGACAGGGGGGCTCGAGGGGCTATGGCTACACCTTC.

This clone was picked up one time. The chain is built from TRBV5-1 and TRBJ2-3; TRBD1 agrees at 10 bases. The CDR3 runs to 16 residues. V trimming: 4 bases; J trimming: 1 base; junction bases outside the gene matches: 6. The germline V gene encodes CDR1 SGHRS and CDR2 YFSETQ. CDR3 DNA: TGCGCCAGCAGCCCAGGGACAGGGGTTGGCACAGATACGCAGTATTTT. Protein: CASSPGTGVGTDTQYF.

V usage is TRBV5-5 and J usage is TRBJ2-7, with D possibly matching TRBD2 (6 bases). V lost 4 bases, J lost 1 base, and 18 bases lay in between. In germline, CDR1 is SGHKS, CDR2 YYEKEE (reference sequence). The length of the CDR3 is 16 residues. The CDR3 DNA reads TGTGCCAGCAGCCGGAGGACCGGGGGTGGTTCCTACGAGCAGTACGTC. It translates to CASSRRTGGGSYEQYV.

This chain connects TRBV10-3 to TRBJ2-3; 10 bases match TRBD2. Germline CDR1 and CDR2: ENHRY and SYGVKD. The CDR3 runs to 15 residues. V was pared by 5 bases and J by 3 bases, with 5 bases of the junction left unmatched. The CDR3 region is CAISISGGTTDTQYF. As DNA, the CDR3 is TGTGCCATCAGTATTAGCGGGGGGACGACAGATACGCAGTATTTT.

The V and J genes are TRBV7-9 and TRBJ2-2; maybe TRBD1 (5 bases). CDR3 length equals 15 residues. V lost 5 bases and J 0 bases, leaving 10 bases between the germline ends. CDR1 is SEHNR and CDR2 is FQNEAQ in the germline V gene (reference sequence). This chain's CDR3 is CASSRTGANTGELFF. The DNA of the CDR3 is TGTGCCAGCAGCCGAACAGGCGCGAACACCGGGGAGCTGTTTTTT. Combining the CDR3 with reference TRBV7-9 and TRBJ2-2 gives the whole variable domain DTGVSQNPRHKITKRGQNVTFRCDPISEHNRLYWYRQTLGQGPEFLTYFQNEAQLEKSRLLSDRFSAERPKGSFSTLEIQRTEQGDSAMYLCASSRTGANTGELFFGEGSRLTVL.

The rearrangement links TRBV29-1 to TRBJ1-2; tentative D call: TRBD1 (5 bases). This CDR3 is 13 amino acids long. Germline V CDR1 and CDR2: SQVTM, ANQGSEA. Trimming shortened V by 2 bases and J by 4 bases, and 11 bases separated the two germline ends. The CDR3 reads CSVEKTGTYGYTF. The CDR3 bases are TGCAGCGTTGAAAAAACAGGAACCTATGGCTACACCTTC.

The rearrangement joins TRBV5-6 to TRBJ1-5; TRBD1 agrees at 8 bases. Germline trimming cut 2 bases from V and 7 bases from J; bases unmatched to any gene: 11. CDR3 length: 16 residues. CDR1 and CDR2 from the germline V gene are SGHDT and YYEEEE. CDR3 sequence (DNA): TGTGCCAGCAGCTTAGGGCAGGGGGCTTTGGGGCAGCCCCAGCATTTT. The encoded protein is CASSLGQGALGQPQHF.

The V gene is TRBV10-3, the J gene TRBJ1-3, with D possibly being TRBD1 (6 bases). The CDR3 is made up of 18 amino acids. V dropped 4 bases and J dropped 2 bases, with 21 bases sitting between them. Germline V gene sequence: CDR1 ENHRY, CDR2 SYGVKD. The DNA of the CDR3 is TGTGCCATCAGTGGATTGGACAGACCGGTAACGACTGGAAACACCATATATTTT. It is translated as CAISGLDRPVTTGNTIYF.

V is TRBV4-1 and J is TRBJ2-3, with a tentative D call TRBD2 (7 bases). CDR3 size: 15 residues. The germline CDR1 and CDR2 sequences are MGHRA and YSYEKL. V lost 1 base and J 4 bases, leaving 12 bases between the germline ends. The DNA of the CDR3 is TGCGCCAGCAGCCAAGGTCGGCGGGGGCCAGATACGCAGTATTTT. It is translated as CASSQGRRGPDTQYF.

This clone was found a few times. This chain joins TRBV6-5 and TRBJ2-1, with 11 bases aligning to TRBD1. V was pared by 5 bases and J by 9 bases, with 9 bases of the junction left unmatched. Germline CDR1 reads MNHEY; CDR2 reads SVGAGI. The CDR3 length is 15 residues. DNA for the CDR3: TGTGCCAGCAGTCGAAACGGACAGGGGGCGGGTGAGCAGTTCTTC. Protein sequence: CASSRNGQGAGEQFF.